This entry is about one T cell receptor beta chain. Individuals drawn from around 24 US areas were roughly 18 to 100 years old. Each participant's cohort was designated according to participant-reported clinical history. This entry belongs to a study of blood T cell repertoires in COVID-19. V shed 0 bases and J shed 1 base, with 9 bases lying between them. Germline-derived CDR1 and CDR2 are LGHNA and YNFKEQ. CDR3 length: 15 residues. Here immunoSEQ multiplex PCR was the method, and the copy in TCRdb shows in-frame clones only, minus some. Of some 460,000 clones in the sample, nearly 90% were seen once.

The chain joins TRBV4-2 to TRBJ1-2; possible D gene TRBD1, 6 bases. Sequences were obtained from PBMCs or T cells enriched from blood (not recorded which). The clonotype comes from a woman aged 18-29 years with acute COVID-19. This CDR3 is CASSQDRGINYGYTF. The CDR3 region has the DNA TGTGCCAGCAGCCAAGACAGGGGAATTAACTATGGCTACACCTTC.